This TCR beta chain was obtained from a study of T cells in Graves' hyperthyroidism and ophthalmopathy (dated by TCRdb to about 2019). Concerning the study at large: Peripheral blood was collected at initial diagnosis, before any treatment. TCR V-J signatures able to tell the groups apart were searched for in a discovery cohort of 90 to 100 patients, of whom 43 had Graves' ophthalmopathy and 57 had stable Graves' hyperthyroidism. Whether ophthalmopathy could be predicted prospectively was tested in an independent validation cohort made up of 18 hyperthyroidism patients plus 17 patients who later progressed to ophthalmopathy. For training and testing, the 100 or so patients in the discovery cohort were randomly divided in a 7:3 ratio. Thyroid tissue and blood T-cell repertoires from about six Graves' hyperthyroidism patients were also compared in the study. After blood sampling, hyperthyroidism patients were treated with methimazole at a starting dose of 30 mg daily, and ophthalmopathy patients were treated with high-dose intravenous methylprednisolone. The paper reports TCR Vbeta CDR3 sequencing of approximately 130 peripheral blood samples: 40 to 45 ophthalmopathy, roughly 74 hyperthyroidism and about 17 progressor patients. General conclusions and limits of the study: Sample size was not statistically predetermined, and blinding of investigators to group allocation was not performed. Most expanded thyroid clonotypes (frequency above 0.001) were also detected in blood, suggesting blood repertoires may reflect thyroid immune responses. In validation, the model predicted progression to ophthalmopathy with over 60% sensitivity and around 72% specificity, a median of approximately 6.5 months before onset. A 13 V-J signature model separated ophthalmopathy from stable hyperthyroidism, with 87.88% sensitivity and just under 84% specificity in cross-validation and 80%/75% in testing.

Stable Graves' hyperthyroidism was defined as no progression to ophthalmopathy during 18 months of follow-up. Hyperthyroidism patients were newly diagnosed, with disease duration under 2 months, and aged 18 to 65 years. Patients with uncontrolled infections, other autoimmune diseases, pregnancy or lactation were excluded. Clinical symptoms, serum thyroxine and TRAb, thyroid ultrasound, and orbital computed tomography formed the basis for the diagnoses. PBMCs were isolated from approximately 10 ml of fresh peripheral blood by Ficoll-Paque density gradient centrifugation. Total RNA was extracted using Trizol reagent, and RNA quality was assessed on an Agilent 2100 Bioanalyzer. The TCR beta CDR3 regions were amplified from RNA transcripts. The TCR CDR3 was subjected to a first round of RT-PCR using the HTBI primer set and the Qiagen OneStep RT-PCR kit. The libraries were constructed in a second round of multiplex PCR and then size-selected and purified. Sequencing of the libraries was done on an Illumina HiSeq2000 using paired-end 100 bp reads. In the source study's methods: SOAPnuke was used to process the raw data, throwing out any read that contained adapters or uncalled bases, had a mean Phred below 15, or lacked an exact constant-primer or identifier match. High-quality paired reads were merged using COPE v1.2.5, and each unique nucleotide sequence was defined as a clonotype. Clonotypes were aligned to IMGT TRBV, TRBD and TRBJ reference segments using MiTCR v1.1. The analysis was restricted to V-J combinations with a frequency above 0.0001, which together covered around 99% of the repertoires. The TCS score was defined as the ratio of F50 (clonal expansion) to E x V (chaos), calculated using BLOSUM62-based TCRdist between CDR3 peptides within each V-J. Welch's t-statistics and random forest reduced 514 V-J features to 10 to 15, which were used in a naive Bayes classifier (R e1071). TCRdb cleaned the public reads at Q25 with fastp, built clones with MiXCR and kept in-frame beta chains. CDR3 protein duplicates are merged, each entry listing the most common genes and DNA. TCRdb, not the original authors, processed these V and J calls. Counted in this sample were around 350,000 distinct CDR3 sequences; about 18% of them appeared once. Clones ranked in the top ten supply about 3.5% of the sample.

On this clonotype itself: Its recognized antigen is unknown. Per-base qualities were not stored, and no clone one base away is much larger.

V sheds 4 bases and J sheds 5 bases, leaving 14 bases between their ends. Based on the germline V gene, the CDR1 and CDR2 sequences are LGHNA and YNFKEQ. The CDR3 starts with the cysteine, ends with the phenylalanine, and has 14 residues. Kept here is only the CDR3 DNA, which spans 42 bases and is read in frame from base 1. Sequenced material: blood. Rearrangement joined TRBV4-2 to TRBJ1-1, with a weak D call of TRBD1 (5 bases match). The receptor was derived from a woman aged 18-29 years with Graves' hyperthyroidism. CDR3 region: CASSPPGRRTEAFF. Here is the DNA: TGTGCCAGCAGCCCCCCAGGGCGGCGAACTGAAGCTTTCTTT.